One and the same sample provided the 6 T cell receptor beta chains below, sequenced in a study of blood T cell repertoires in COVID-19 (dated by TCRdb to about 2020). Library construction relied on the immunoSEQ multiplex PCR assay. TCRdb took over this immuneACCESS table, retaining in-frame rearrangements with V and J assigned. Such tables are incomplete; in checked studies, under half of the missing clones stem from an unresolved V gene, and the remainder is unexplained. The sample table contains about 98,000 clones; only one count was recorded for 82% of them. The top ten clonotypes cover approximately 10% of the sample. The specimen sequenced was peripheral blood. The receptors shown here come from a man aged 65-85 years with active or convalescent COVID-19.

The chain combines TRBV10-2 with TRBJ1-3; TRBD1 is a possible D gene (6 bases). V shed 2 bases and J shed 4 bases, with 9 bases lying between them. The CDR3 sequence is 14 residues long. Germline V gene lookup returns CDR1 WSHSY and CDR2 SAAADI. This CDR3 reads CASSERTAGNTIYF. The CDR3 DNA reads as TGCGCCAGCAGTGAGCGGACAGCGGGAAACACCATATATTTT.

Only one count was recorded for this clone. This rearrangement joins TRBV6-5 to TRBJ2-7; D is possibly TRBD2 (6 bases). The CDR3 totals 15 residues. Per germline, CDR1 MNHEY and CDR2 SVGAGI. V lost 2 bases and J lost 5, with 16 bases in between. For the CDR3, the DNA is TGTGCCAGCAGTTACCGCTTCGGAGGGTTGGACGAGCAGTACTTC. Amino acids: CASSYRFGGLDEQYF.

This clone was seen once. V gene TRBV12-3 or TRBV12-4 combines with J gene TRBJ1-1; perhaps TRBD1 as D (5 bases). Between the trimmed V and J ends, which lost 6 bases and 4 bases, there was a span of 12 bases. The CDR3 consists of 13 residues. The CDR3 region is CASRSRQSTEAFF. The CDR3 DNA reads as TGTGCCAGCAGATCCCGACAGAGCACTGAAGCTTTCTTT.

The V call is TRBV29-1, the J call TRBJ2-7; the D gene is possibly TRBD1 (5 bases). CDR1 is SQVTM, CDR2 ANQGSEA, per germline. CDR3 length: 12 residues. The V and J ends lost 5 bases and 3 bases respectively, with 11 bases between them. In DNA form, the CDR3 reads TGCAGCGTTAAGGGGTCCCTCTACGAGCAGTACTTC. Translating it yields CSVKGSLYEQYF.

The J gene is TRBJ2-7, the V gene TRBV4-1; D is perhaps TRBD1 (5 bases). The CDR3 is 15 amino acids. V was pared by 3 bases and J by 7 bases, with 19 bases between. The germline gives CDR1 MGHRA, CDR2 YSYEKL. CDR3 sequence (DNA): TGCGCCAGCAGCCACCCCCTTAGGACACGATTGGAGCAGTACTTC. As protein: CASSHPLRTRLEQYF.

The genes are TRBV2 and TRBJ1-6; D is unresolved. CDR1 SNHLY and CDR2 FYNNEI come from the germline V gene. The CDR3 length is 16 residues. Trimming removed 7 bases at V and 6 bases at J, with 19 bases between. In DNA form, the CDR3 reads TGTGCCAGCATCCCCCGACTGGCGTCCGGTAATTCACCCCTCCACTTT. As protein: CASIPRLASGNSPLHF.